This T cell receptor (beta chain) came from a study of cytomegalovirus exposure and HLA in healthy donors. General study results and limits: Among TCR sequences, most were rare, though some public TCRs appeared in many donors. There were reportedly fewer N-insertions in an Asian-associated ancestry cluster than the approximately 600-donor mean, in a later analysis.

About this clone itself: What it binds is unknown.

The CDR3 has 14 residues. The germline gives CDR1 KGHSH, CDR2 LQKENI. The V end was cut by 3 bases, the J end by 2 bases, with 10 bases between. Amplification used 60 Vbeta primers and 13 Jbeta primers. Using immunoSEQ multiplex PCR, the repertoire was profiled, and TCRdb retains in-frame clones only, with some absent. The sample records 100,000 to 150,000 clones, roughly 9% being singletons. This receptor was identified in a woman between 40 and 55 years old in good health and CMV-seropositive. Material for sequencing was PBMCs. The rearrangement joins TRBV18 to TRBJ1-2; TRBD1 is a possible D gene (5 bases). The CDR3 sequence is CASSPQGTNYGYTF. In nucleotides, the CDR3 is TGTGCCAGCTCACCCCAGGGCACGAACTATGGCTACACCTTC. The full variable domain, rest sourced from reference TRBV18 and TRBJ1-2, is NAGVMQNPRHLVRRRGQEARLRCSPMKGHSHVYWYRQLPEEGLKFMVYLQKENIIDESGMPKERFSAEFPKEGPSILRIQQVVRGDSAAYFCASSPQGTNYGYTFGSGTRLTVV.